The clone carrying this TCR beta chain appeared many times. What it binds is unknown. 2 million unsorted PBMCs were stored in RNAlater at -80 °C before RNA extraction. CDR1 is SQVTM, CDR2 ANQGSEA, per germline. The CDR3 spans 14 residues. V lost 4 bases and J lost 5; bases outside the gene matches: 8. The source of the sample is a study of neurological immune-mediated disorders. cDNA was made by 5'RACE with 10-nucleotide random UMIs. One entry per CDR3 protein results from TCRdb running MiXCR on the 5' RACE reads. This table has around 48,000 distinct CDR3 sequences, about a tenth appearing once. Study-wide results and limits: Multiple sclerosis, the disease with the least TCR clonal expansion, fell below healthy controls, whereas HTLV-1-associated myelopathy showed the most.

The chain employs TRBV29-1 and TRBJ2-5, with TRBD1 matching 9 bases. The sequence was collected from a woman between 40 and 50 years old with HTLV-1-associated myelopathy (HAM/TSP). The sample was PBMCs. The CDR3 spells CSVAPTGTGETQYF. In DNA form, the CDR3 reads TGCAGCGTTGCCCCGACCGGGACAGGGGAGACCCAGTACTTC.